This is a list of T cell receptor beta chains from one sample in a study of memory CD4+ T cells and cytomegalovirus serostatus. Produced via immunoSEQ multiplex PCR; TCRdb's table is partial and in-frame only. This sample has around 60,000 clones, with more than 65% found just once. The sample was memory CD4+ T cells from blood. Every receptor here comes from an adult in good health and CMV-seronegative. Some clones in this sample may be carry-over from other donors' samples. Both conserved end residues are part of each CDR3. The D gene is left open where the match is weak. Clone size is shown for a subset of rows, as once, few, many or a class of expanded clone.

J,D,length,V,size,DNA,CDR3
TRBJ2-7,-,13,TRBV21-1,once,TGTGCCAGCAGCAGCGAGACAGGGCGCGAGCAGTACTTC,CASSSETGREQYF
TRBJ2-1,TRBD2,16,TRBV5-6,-,TGTGCCAGCAGCTTGGGTGGGACTAGAGCCTACAATGAGCAGTTCTTC,CASSLGGTRAYNEQFF
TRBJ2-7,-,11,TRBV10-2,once,TGCGCCAGCAGCCCTCTGTACGAGCAGTACTTC,CASSPLYEQYF
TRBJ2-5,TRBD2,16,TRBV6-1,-,TGTGCCAGCAGTGAAGCGGTTAGCGGGAGTCAAGAGACCCAGTACTTC,CASSEAVSGSQETQYF
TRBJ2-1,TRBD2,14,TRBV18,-,TGTGCCAGCTCACTACTAGCGGGAGAAAGGGAGCAGTTCTTC,CASSLLAGEREQFF
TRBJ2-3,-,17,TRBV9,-,TGTGCCAGCAGCGTAGAGGGAAGGGTCCCGTACACAGATACGCAGTATTTT,CASSVEGRVPYTDTQYF
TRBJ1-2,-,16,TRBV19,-,TGTGCCAGTAGTCCCTTATGGCAGCGGGGATATCGTGGCTACACCTTC,CASSPLWQRGYRGYTF
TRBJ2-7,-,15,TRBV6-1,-,TGTGCCAGCAGTGAGAGCACCGGGGCTTTTTCCGAGCAGTACTTC,CASSESTGAFSEQYF
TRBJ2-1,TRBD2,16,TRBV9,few,TGTGCCAGCAGCGCCTCACCCGGACTAGTCCACAATGAGCAGTTCTTC,CASSASPGLVHNEQFF
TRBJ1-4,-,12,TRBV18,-,TGTGCCAGCTCAGCCTCCGGGGAAAAACTGTTTTTT,CASSASGEKLFF
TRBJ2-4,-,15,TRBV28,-,TGTGCCAGCAGTTTACCCGGGCCAGCCAAAAACATTCAGTACTTC,CASSLPGPAKNIQYF
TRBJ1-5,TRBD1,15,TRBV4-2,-,TGTGCCAGCAGCCAAGTACCCGACAGGGGTCAGCCCCAGCATTTT,CASSQVPDRGQPQHF
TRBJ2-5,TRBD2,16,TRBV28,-,TGTGCCAGCAGTCCCTCCGGGACTATCCAAGGAGAGACCCAGTACTTC,CASSPSGTIQGETQYF
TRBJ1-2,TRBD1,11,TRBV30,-,TGTGCCTGGAGCGACAGGGACGGCTACACCTTC,CAWSDRDGYTF
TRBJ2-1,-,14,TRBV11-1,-,TGTGCCAGCACCCAAGGGCTAGCGTTAAATGAGCAGTTCTTC,CASTQGLALNEQFF
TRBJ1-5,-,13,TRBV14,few,TGTGCCAGCAGCCGAGGGGCCGGTCAGCCCCAGCATTTT,CASSRGAGQPQHF
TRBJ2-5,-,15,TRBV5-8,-,TGTGCCAGCAGTCGTTCGGTGGGCCTAAAAGAGACCCAGTACTTC,CASSRSVGLKETQYF
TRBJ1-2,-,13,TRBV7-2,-,TGTGCCAGCAGCTCCAGGGTCGGCTATGGCTACACCTTC,CASSSRVGYGYTF
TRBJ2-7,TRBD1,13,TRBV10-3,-,TGTGCCATCAGTGGCAGACAGGGGGGCGAGCAGTACTTC,CAISGRQGGEQYF
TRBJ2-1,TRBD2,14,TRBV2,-,TGTGCCAGCAATGCGGGGGTCTCCTACAATGAGCAGTTCTTC,CASNAGVSYNEQFF
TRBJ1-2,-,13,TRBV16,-,TGTGCCAGCAGCCAGGCGGCTAACTATGGCTACACCTTC,CASSQAANYGYTF
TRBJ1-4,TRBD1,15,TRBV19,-,TGTGCCAGTAGTCTAAGGACAGGGGGCGGTGAAAAACTGTTTTTT,CASSLRTGGGEKLFF
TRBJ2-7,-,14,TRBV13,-,TGTGCCAGCAGCCCTAGAGGGAATATGTACGAGCAGTACTTC,CASSPRGNMYEQYF
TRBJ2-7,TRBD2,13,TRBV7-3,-,TGTGCCAGCAGCTTACTAGCGGCCCACGAGCAGTACTTC,CASSLLAAHEQYF
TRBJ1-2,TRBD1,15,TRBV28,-,TGTGCCAGCAGTTTGCCCGGGACAGCTTTGTATGGCTACACCTTC,CASSLPGTALYGYTF
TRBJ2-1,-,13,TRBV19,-,TGTGCCAGTAGCCTCACAATAAACAATGAGCAGTTCTTC,CASSLTINNEQFF
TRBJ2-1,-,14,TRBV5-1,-,TGCGCCAGCAGCTTGTCGAACCGACTGGGGGAGCAGTTCTTC,CASSLSNRLGEQFF
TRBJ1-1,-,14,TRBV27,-,TGTGCCAGCAGTCCCTTCGGGGAGCGGACTGAAGCTTTCTTT,CASSPFGERTEAFF